This TCR beta chain emerged from a study of cytomegalovirus exposure and HLA in healthy donors. This clone was recorded only once. Its antigen is unknown. J lost 11 bases, V lost 4 bases, and 8 bases had no gene match. The CDR3 totals 14 residues. The germline V gene has CDR1 SGHRS and CDR2 YFSETQ. 13 Jbeta primers and 60 Vbeta primers were used for the PCR. Measured with immunoSEQ multiplex PCR; TCRdb has only the in-frame clones, and not every one. The data hold 200,000 to 300,000 clones, with 82% observed a single time. Overall study findings and caveats: Analysis was performed later, and it showed HLA-associated TCR beta chains to be more clonally expanded than equally common others. Presence/absence analyses rested on an assumption that sequencing depth was roughly uniform across donors.

The gene calls are TRBV5-1 and TRBJ1-6, with 8 bases aligning to TRBD1. Sequenced material: PBMCs. The receptor was derived from a woman aged 40 to 49 in good health and CMV-seropositive. DNA of the CDR3: TGCGCCAGCAGCCCCTGGACAGGGCCAACACCCCTCCACTTT. Its translation: CASSPWTGPTPLHF.